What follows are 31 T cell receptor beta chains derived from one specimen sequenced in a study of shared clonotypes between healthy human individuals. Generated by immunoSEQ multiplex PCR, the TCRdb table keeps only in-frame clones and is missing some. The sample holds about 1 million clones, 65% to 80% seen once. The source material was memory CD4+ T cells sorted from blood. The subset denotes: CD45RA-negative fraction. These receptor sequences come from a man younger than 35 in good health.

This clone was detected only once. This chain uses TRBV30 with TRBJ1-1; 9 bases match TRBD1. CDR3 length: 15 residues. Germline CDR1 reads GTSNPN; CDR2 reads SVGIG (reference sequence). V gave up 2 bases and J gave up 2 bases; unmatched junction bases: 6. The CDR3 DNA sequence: TGTGCCTGGAGTAGGCAGACAGGGGGAAACACTGAAGCTTTCTTT. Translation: CAWSRQTGGNTEAFF. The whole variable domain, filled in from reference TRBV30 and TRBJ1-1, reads SQTIHQWPATLVQPVGSPLSLECTVEGTSNPNLYWYRQAAGRGLQLLFYSVGIGQISSEVPQNLSASRPQDRQFILSSKKLLLSDSGFYLCAWSRQTGGNTEAFFGQGTRLTVV.

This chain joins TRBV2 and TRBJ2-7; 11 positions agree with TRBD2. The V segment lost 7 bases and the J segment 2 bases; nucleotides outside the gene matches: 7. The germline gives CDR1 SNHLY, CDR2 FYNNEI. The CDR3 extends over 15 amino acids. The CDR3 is CASILGLAGPYEQYF. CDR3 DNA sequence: TGTGCCAGCATCCTAGGACTAGCGGGCCCCTACGAGCAGTACTTC.

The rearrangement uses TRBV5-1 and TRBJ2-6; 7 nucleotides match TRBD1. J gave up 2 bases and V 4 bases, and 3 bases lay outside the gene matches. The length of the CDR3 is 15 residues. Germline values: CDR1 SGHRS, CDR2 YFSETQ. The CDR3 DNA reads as TGCGCCAGCAGCCCCCAGGGGGCTGGGGCCAACGTCCTGACTTTC. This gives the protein CASSPQGAGANVLTF.

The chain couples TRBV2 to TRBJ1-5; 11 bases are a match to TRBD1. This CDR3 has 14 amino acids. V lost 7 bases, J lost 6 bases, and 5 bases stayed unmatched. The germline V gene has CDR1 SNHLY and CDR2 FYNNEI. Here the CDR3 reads CASIRDRGIQPQHF. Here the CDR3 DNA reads TGTGCCAGCATCCGGGACAGGGGGATTCAGCCCCAGCATTTT.

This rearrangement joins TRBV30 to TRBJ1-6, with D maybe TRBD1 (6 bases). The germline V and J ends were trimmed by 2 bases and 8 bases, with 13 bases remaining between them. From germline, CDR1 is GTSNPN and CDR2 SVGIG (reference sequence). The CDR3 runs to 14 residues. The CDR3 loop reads CAWSTGTTDSPLHF. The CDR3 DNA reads TGTGCCTGGAGTACCGGGACAACTGATTCACCCCTCCACTTT.

CDR3 nucleotides: TGTGCCAGCAGTGAGGGGATGAGAGAGACCCAGTACTTC. Translation gives CASSEGMRETQYF. The rearrangement joins TRBV6-1 to TRBJ2-5; D ambiguous. The length of the CDR3 is 13 residues. With 3 bases removed from V and 4 bases from J, the gap between germline ends came to 9 bases. CDR1 MNHNS and CDR2 SASEGT come from the germline V gene.

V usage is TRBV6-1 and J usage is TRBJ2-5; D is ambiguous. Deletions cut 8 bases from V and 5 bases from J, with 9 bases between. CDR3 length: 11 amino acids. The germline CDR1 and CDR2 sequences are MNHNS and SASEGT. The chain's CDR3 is CASRLQETQYF. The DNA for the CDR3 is TGTGCCAGCCGGCTTCAGGAGACCCAGTACTTC.

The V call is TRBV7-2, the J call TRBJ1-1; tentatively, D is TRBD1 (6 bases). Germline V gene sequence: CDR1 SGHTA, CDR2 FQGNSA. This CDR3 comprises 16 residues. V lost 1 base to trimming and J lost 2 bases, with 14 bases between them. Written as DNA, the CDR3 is TGTGCCAGCAGCTTAGAGCCCCGCAGGGGTAACACTGAAGCTTTCTTT. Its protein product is CASSLEPRRGNTEAFF.

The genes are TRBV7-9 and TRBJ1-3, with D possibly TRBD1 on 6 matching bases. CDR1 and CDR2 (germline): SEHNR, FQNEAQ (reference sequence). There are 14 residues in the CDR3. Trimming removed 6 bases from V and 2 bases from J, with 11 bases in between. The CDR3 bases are TGTGCCAGCAGGCAACCAGGGGCTGGAAACACCATATATTTT. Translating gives CASRQPGAGNTIYF.

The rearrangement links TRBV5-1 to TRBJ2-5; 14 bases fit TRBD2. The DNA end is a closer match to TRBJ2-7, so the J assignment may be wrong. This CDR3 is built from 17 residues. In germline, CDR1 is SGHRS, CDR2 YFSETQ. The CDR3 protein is CASSSGLAGGTLHEQYF. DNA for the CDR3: TGCGCCAGCAGCTCCGGACTAGCGGGGGGAACCTTACACGAGCAGTACTTC.

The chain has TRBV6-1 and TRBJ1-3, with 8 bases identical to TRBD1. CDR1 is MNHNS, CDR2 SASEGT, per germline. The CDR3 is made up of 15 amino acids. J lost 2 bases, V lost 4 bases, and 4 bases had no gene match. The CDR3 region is CASSADRGTGNTIYF. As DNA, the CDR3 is TGTGCCAGCAGTGCAGACAGGGGAACTGGAAACACCATATATTTT.

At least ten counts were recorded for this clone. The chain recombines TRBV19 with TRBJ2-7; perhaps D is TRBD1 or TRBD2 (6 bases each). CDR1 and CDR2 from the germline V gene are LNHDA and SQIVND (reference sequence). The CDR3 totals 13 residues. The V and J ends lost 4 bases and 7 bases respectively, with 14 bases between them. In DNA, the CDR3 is TGTGCCAGTAGTACAACGGGGGCCAGGGAGCAGTACTTC. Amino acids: CASSTTGAREQYF.

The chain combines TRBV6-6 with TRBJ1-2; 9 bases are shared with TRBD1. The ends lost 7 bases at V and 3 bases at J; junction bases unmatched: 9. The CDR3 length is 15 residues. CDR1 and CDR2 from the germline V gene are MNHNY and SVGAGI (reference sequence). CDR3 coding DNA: TGTGCCAGCACCCGGGACAGGGCCTTTCACTATGGCTACACCTTC. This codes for CASTRDRAFHYGYTF.

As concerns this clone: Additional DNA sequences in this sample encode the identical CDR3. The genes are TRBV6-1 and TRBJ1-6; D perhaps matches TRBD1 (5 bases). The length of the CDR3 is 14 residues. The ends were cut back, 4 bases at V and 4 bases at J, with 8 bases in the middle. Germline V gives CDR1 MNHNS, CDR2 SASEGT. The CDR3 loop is CASSAGRYNSPLHF. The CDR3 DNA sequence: TGTGCCAGCAGTGCAGGGCGTTATAATTCACCCCTCCACTTT.

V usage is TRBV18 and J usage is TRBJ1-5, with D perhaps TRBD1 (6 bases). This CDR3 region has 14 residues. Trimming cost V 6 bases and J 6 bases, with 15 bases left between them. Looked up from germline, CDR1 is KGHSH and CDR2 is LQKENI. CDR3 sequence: CASSSNRVAQPQHF. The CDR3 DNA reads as TGTGCCAGCTCCTCCAACAGGGTTGCTCAGCCCCAGCATTTT.

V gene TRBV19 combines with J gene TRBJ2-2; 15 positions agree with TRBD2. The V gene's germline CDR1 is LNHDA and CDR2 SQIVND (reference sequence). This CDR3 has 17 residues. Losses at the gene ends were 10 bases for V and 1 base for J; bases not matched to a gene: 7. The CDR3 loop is CATSRTSGGVNTGELFF. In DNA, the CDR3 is TGTGCCACTTCGAGGACTAGCGGGGGGGTGAACACCGGGGAGCTGTTTTTT.

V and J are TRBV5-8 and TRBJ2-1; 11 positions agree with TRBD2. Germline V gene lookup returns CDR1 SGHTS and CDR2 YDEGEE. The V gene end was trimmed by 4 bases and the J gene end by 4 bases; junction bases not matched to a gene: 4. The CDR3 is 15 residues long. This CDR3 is CASSQGLAVYNEQFF. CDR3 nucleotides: TGTGCCAGCAGCCAGGGACTAGCGGTGTACAATGAGCAGTTCTTC.

DNA of the CDR3: TGTGCCAGCAGCTATTCCGGGACAGGGACCTATGGCTACACCTTC. Its protein product is CASSYSGTGTYGYTF. The chain employs TRBV7-2 and TRBJ1-2, with 9 bases identical to TRBD1. Trimming removed 4 bases from V and 4 bases from J; junction bases left unmatched: 7. The CDR3 spans 15 residues. CDR1 is SGHTA and CDR2 is FQGNSA in the germline V gene.

CDR3 coding DNA: TGTGCCATCAGTGAGGCGGGACAGGGGGCAACCTACGAGCAGTACTTC. As protein: CAISEAGQGATYEQYF. This chain links TRBV10-3 with TRBJ2-7, with 12 bases that match TRBD1. The CDR3 sequence is 16 residues long. Losses at the gene ends were 2 bases for V and 2 bases for J; bases not matched to a gene: 4. CDR1 is ENHRY and CDR2 is SYGVKD in the germline V gene.

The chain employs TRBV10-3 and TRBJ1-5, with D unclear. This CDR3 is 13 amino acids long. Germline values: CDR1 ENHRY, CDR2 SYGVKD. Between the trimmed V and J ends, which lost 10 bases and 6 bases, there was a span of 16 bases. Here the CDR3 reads CATMYGLSQPQHF. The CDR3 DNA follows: TGTGCCACCATGTACGGCCTAAGTCAGCCCCAGCATTTT.

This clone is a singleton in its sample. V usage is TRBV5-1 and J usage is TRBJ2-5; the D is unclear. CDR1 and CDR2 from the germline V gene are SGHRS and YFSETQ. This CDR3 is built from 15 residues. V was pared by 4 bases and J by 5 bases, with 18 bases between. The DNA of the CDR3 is TGCGCCAGCAGCCCAAGCCAAGGCCCTGGGGAGACCCAGTACTTC. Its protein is CASSPSQGPGETQYF.

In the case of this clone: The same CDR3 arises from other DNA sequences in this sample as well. In nucleotides, the CDR3 is TGTGCCATCAGTGAGTCAGGGGGGGACTATGGCTACACCTTC. It translates to CAISESGGDYGYTF. V usage is TRBV10-3 and J usage is TRBJ1-2, with D maybe TRBD1 (6 bases). The V end lost 0 bases, the J end lost 3 bases, and 8 bases lay between the germline ends. Germline V gene lookup returns CDR1 ENHRY and CDR2 SYGVKD. The CDR3 covers 14 residues.

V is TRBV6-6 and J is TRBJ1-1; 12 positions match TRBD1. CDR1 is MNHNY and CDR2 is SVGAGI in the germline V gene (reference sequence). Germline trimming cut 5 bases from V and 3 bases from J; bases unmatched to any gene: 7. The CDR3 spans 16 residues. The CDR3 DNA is TGTGCCAGCAGTACCCCGGGACAGGGGGCTGACACTGAAGCTTTCTTT. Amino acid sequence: CASSTPGQGADTEAFF.

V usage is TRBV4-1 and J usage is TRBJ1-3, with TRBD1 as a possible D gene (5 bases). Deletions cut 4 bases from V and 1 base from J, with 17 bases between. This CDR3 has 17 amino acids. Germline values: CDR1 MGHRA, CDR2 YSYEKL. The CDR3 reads CASSPLYTAGSGNTIYF. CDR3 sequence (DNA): TGCGCCAGCAGCCCTTTGTACACGGCAGGGTCTGGAAACACCATATATTTT.

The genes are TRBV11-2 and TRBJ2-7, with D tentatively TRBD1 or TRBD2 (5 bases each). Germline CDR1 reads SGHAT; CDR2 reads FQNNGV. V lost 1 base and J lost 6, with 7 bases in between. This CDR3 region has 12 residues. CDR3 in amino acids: CASSLVGREQYF. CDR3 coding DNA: TGTGCCAGCAGCTTAGTGGGACGCGAGCAGTACTTC.

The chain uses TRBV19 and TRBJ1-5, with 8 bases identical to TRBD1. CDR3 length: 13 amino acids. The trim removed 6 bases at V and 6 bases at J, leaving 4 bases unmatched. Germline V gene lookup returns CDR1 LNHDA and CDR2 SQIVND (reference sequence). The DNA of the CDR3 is TGTGCCAGTAGCAGGACAGGGACTCAGCCCCAGCATTTT. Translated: CASSRTGTQPQHF. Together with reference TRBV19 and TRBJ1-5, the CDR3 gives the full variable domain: DGGITQSPKYLFRKEGQNVTLSCEQNLNHDAMYWYRQDPGQGLRLIYYSQIVNDFQKGDIAEGYSVSREKKESFPLTVTSAQKNPTAFYLCASSRTGTQPQHFGDGTRLSIL.

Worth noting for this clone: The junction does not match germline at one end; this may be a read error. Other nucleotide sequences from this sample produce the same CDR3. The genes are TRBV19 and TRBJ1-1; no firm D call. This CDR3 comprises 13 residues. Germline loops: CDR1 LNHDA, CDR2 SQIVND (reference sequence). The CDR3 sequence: CASSEQRNTEAFF. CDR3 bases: TGTGCTAGTAGTGAGCAGCGTAACACTGAAGCTTTCTTT. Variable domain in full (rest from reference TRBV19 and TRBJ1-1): DGGITQSPKYLFRKEGQNVTLSCEQNLNHDAMYWYRQDPGQGLRLIYYSQIVNDFQKGDIAEGYSVSREKKESFPLTVTSAQKNPTAFYLCASSEQRNTEAFFGQGTRLTVV.

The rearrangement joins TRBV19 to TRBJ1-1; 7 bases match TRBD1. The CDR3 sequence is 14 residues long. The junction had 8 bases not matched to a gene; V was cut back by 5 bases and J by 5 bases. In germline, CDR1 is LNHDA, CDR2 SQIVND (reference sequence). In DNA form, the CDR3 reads TGTGCCAGTAGTCTTGACAGGGAGAGGACTGAAGCTTTCTTT. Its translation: CASSLDRERTEAFF.

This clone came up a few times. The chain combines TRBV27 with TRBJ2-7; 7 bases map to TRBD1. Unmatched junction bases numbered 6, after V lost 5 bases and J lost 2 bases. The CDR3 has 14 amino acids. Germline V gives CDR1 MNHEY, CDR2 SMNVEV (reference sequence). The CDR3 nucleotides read TGTGCCAGCAGTGCCAGACAGGGCACCTACGAGCAGTACTTC. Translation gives CASSARQGTYEQYF.

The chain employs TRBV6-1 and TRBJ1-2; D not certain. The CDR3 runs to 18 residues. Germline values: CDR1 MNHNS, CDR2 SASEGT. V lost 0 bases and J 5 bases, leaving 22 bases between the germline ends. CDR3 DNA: TGTGCCAGCAGTGAAGCACATACGTTGCGGCCACCGGGGTATGGCTACACCTTC. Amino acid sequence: CASSEAHTLRPPGYGYTF.

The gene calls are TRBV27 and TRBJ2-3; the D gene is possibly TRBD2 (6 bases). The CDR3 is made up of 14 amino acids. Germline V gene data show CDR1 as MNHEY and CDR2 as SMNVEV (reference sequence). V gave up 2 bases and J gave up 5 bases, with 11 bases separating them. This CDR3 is CASSLGGWQDTQYF. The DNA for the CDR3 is TGTGCCAGCAGTTTAGGAGGGTGGCAAGATACGCAGTATTTT.